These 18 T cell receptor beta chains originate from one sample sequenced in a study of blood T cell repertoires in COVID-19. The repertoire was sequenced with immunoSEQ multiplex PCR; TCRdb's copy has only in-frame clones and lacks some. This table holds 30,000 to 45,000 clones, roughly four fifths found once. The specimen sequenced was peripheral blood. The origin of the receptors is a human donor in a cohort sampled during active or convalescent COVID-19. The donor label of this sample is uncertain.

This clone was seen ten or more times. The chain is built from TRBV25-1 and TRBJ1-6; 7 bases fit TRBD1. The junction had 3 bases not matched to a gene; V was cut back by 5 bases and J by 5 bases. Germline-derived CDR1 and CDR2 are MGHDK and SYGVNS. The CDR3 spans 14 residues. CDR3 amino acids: CASSWDRDNSPLHF. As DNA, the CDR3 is TGTGCCAGCAGTTGGGACAGAGATAATTCACCCCTCCACTTT. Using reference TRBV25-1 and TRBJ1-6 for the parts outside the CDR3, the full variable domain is EADIYQTPRYLVIGTGKKITLECSQTMGHDKMYWYQQDPGMELHLIHYSYGVNSTEKGDLSSESTVSRIRTEHFPLTLESARPSHTSQYLCASSWDRDNSPLHFGNGTRLTVT.

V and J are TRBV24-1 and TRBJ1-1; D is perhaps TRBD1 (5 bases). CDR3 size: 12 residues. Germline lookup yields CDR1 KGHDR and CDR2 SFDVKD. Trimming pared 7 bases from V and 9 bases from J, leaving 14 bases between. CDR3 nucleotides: TGTGCCACCAGAGACAGCCTAGGAAAAGCTTTCTTT. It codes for CATRDSLGKAFF.

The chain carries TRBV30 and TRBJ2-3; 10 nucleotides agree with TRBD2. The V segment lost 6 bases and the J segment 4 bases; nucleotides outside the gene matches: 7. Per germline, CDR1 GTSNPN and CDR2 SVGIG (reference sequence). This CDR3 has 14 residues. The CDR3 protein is CACSAGGAADTQYF. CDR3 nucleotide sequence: TGTGCCTGTTCAGCGGGAGGGGCGGCAGATACGCAGTATTTT. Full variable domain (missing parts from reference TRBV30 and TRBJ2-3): SQTIHQWPATLVQPVGSPLSLECTVEGTSNPNLYWYRQAAGRGLQLLFYSVGIGQISSEVPQNLSASRPQDRQFILSSKKLLLSDSGFYLCACSAGGAADTQYFGPGTRLTVL.

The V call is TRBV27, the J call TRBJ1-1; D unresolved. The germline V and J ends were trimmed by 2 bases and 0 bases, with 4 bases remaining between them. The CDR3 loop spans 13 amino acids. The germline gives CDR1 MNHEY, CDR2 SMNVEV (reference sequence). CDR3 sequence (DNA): TGTGCCAGCAGTTTAGGCATGAACACTGAAGCTTTCTTT. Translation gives CASSLGMNTEAFF.

The CDR3 spells CASSFRGTETQYF. The CDR3 DNA reads as TGTGCCAGCAGTTTCAGGGGAACAGAGACCCAGTACTTC. This chain joins TRBV12-3 or TRBV12-4 and TRBJ2-5, with a tentative D call TRBD1 (6 bases). The CDR3 has 13 amino acids. Trimming cost V 3 bases and J 4 bases, with 9 bases left between them.

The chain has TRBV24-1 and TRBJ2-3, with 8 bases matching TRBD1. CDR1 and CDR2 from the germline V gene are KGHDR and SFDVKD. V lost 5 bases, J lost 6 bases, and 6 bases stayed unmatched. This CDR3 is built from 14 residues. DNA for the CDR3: TGTGCCACCAGTGTCGGACAGGGCTCCGATACGCAGTATTTT. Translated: CATSVGQGSDTQYF.

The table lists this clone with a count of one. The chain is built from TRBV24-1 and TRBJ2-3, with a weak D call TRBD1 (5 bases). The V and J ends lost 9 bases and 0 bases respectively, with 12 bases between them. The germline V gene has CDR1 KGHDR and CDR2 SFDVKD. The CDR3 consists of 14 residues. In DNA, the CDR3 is TGTGCCACCTCGACAGCCACTAGCACAGATACGCAGTATTTT. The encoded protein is CATSTATSTDTQYF.

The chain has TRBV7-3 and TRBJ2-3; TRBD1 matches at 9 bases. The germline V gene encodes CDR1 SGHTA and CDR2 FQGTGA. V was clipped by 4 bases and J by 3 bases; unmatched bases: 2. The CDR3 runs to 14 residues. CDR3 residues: CASSWTGETDTQYF. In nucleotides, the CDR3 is TGTGCCAGCAGCTGGACAGGGGAGACAGATACGCAGTATTTT. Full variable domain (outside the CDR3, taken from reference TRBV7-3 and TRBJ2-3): GAGVSQTPSNKVTEKGKYVELRCDPISGHTALYWYRQSLGQGPEFLIYFQGTGAADDSGLPNDRFFAVRPEGSVSTLKIQRTERGDSAVYLCASSWTGETDTQYFGPGTRLTVL.

For the CDR3, the DNA is TGTGCCAGCAGCTTGGCGAGAAAGAGGAACACTGAAGCTTTCTTT. This sequence encodes CASSLARKRNTEAFF. The J gene is TRBJ1-1, the V gene TRBV5-8; D is uncertain. CDR3 length: 15 residues. Per the germline V gene, CDR1 is SGHTS and CDR2 is YDEGEE. The V and J ends lost 0 bases and 1 base respectively, with 10 bases between them.

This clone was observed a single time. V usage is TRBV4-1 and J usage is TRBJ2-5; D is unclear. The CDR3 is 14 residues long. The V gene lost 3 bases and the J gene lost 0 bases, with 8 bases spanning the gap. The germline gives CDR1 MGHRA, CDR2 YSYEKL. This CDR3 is CASSQQTYQETQYF. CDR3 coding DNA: TGCGCCAGCAGCCAGCAAACTTACCAAGAGACCCAGTACTTC.

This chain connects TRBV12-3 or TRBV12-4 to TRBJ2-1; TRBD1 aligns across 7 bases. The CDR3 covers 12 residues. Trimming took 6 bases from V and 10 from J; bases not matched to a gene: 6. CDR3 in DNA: TGTGCCAGCAGGCTTAGGGGGCGCGAGCAGTTCTTC. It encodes CASRLRGREQFF.

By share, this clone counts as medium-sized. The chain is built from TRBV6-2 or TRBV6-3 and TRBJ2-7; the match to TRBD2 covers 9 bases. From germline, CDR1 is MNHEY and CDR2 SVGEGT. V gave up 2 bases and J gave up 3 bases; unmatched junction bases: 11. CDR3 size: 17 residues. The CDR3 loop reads CASSYTGTSNWLYEQYF. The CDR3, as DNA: TGTGCCAGCAGTTACACCGGGACTAGCAATTGGCTCTACGAGCAGTACTTC.

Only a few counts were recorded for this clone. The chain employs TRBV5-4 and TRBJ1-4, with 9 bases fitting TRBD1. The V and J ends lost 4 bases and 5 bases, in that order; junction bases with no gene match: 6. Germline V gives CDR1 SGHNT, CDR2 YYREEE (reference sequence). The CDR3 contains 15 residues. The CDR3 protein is CASSINRGLNEKLFF. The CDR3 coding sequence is TGTGCCAGCAGCATAAACAGGGGGCTAAATGAAAAACTGTTTTTT.

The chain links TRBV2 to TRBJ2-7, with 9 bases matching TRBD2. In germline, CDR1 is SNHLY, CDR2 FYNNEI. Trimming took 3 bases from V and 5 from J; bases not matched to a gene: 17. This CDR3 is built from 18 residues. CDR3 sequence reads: CASSEPGSGSQSSNEQYF. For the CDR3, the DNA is TGTGCCAGCAGTGAGCCGGGTAGCGGGAGCCAGTCTTCCAACGAGCAGTACTTC.

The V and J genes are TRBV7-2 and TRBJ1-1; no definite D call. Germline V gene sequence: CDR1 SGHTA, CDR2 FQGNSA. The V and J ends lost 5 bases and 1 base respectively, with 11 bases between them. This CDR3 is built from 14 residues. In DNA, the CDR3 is TGTGCCAGCAGCACTTGGGCAGGGAACACTGAAGCTTTCTTT. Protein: CASSTWAGNTEAFF.

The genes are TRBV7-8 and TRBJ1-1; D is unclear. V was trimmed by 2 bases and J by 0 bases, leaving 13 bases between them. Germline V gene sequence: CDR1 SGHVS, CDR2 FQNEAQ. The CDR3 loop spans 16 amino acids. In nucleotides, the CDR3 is TGTGCCAGCAGCTTAAGTCGCGGGAGGGTGAACACTGAAGCTTTCTTT. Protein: CASSLSRGRVNTEAFF.

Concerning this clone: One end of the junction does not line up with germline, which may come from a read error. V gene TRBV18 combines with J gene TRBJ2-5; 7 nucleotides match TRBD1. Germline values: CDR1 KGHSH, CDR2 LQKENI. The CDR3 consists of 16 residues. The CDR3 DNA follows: TGTGCCAGCTCACCGGGACAGTGGAGAGAAAGTGATACCTCCAACTTC. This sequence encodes CASSPGQWRESDTSNF. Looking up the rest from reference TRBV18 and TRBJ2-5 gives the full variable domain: NAGVMQNPRHLVRRRGQEARLRCSPMKGHSHVYWYRQLPEEGLKFMVYLQKENIIDESGMPKERFSAEFPKEGPSILRIQQVVRGDSAAYFCASSPGQWRESDTSNFGPGTRLLVL.

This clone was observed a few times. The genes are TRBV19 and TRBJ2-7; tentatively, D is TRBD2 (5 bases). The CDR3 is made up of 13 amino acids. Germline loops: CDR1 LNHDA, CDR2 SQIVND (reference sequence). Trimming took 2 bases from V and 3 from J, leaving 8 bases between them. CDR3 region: CASSINRDYEQYF. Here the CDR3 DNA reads TGTGCCAGTAGTATAAACCGGGACTACGAGCAGTACTTC.